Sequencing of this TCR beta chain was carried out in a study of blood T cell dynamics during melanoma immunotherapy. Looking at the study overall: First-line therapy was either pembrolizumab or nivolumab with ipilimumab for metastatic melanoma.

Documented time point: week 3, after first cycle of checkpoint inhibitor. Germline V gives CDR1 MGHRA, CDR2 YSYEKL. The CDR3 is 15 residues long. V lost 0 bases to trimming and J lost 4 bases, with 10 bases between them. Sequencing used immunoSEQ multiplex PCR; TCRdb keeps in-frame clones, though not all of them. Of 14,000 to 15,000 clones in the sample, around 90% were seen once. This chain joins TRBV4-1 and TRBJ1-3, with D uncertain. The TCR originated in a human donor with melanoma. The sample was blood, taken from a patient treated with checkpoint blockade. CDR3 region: CASSQDRAEGNTIYF. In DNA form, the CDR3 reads TGCGCCAGCAGCCAAGATCGGGCTGAGGGAAACACCATATATTTT.